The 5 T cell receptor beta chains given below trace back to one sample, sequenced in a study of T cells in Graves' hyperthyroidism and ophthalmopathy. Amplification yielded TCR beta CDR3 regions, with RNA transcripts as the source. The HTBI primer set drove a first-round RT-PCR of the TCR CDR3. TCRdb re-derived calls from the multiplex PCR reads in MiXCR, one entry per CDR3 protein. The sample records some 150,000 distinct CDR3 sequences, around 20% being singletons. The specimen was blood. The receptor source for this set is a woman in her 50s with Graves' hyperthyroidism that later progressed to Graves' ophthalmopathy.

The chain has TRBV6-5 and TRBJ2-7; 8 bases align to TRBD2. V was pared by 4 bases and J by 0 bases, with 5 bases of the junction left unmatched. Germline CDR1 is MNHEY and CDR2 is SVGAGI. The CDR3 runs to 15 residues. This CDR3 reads CASSFVRGGSYEQYF. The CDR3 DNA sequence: TGTGCCAGCAGTTTCGTCCGGGGGGGCTCCTACGAGCAGTACTTC.

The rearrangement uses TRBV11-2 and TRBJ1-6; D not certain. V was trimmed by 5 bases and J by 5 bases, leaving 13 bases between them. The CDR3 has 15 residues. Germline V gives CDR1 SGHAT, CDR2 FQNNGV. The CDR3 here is CASSQSRANNSPLHF. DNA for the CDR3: TGTGCCAGCAGCCAAAGCAGAGCAAATAATTCACCCCTCCACTTT.

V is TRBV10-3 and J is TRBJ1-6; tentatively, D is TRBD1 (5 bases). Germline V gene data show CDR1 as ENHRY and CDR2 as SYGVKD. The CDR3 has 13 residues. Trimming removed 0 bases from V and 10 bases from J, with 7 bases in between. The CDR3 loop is CAISESKGSPLHF. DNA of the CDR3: TGTGCCATCAGTGAGTCGAAGGGGTCACCCCTCCACTTT.

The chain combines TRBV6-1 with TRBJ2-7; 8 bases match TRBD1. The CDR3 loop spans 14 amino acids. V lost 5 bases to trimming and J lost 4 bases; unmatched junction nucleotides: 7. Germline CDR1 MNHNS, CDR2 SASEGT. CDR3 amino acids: CASSNGQGGYEQYF. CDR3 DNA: TGTGCCAGCAGTAATGGACAGGGAGGATACGAGCAGTACTTC.

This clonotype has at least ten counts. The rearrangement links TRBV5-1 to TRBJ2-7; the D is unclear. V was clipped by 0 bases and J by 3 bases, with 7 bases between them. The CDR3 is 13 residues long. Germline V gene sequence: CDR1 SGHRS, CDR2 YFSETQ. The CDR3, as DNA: TGCGCCAGCAGCTTGGACCTAAACTACGAGCAGTACTTC. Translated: CASSLDLNYEQYF.